This T cell receptor beta chain was sequenced during a study of monozygotic twins with cystic fibrosis. The V gene's germline CDR1 is SGHRS and CDR2 YFSETQ. With 1 base removed from V and 2 bases from J, the gap between germline ends came to 7 bases. This CDR3 comprises 14 residues. Assay: immunoSEQ multiplex PCR; the TCRdb copy retains only in-frame clones and omits some. The repertoire holds roughly 4,800 clones, with 96% as singletons. V gene TRBV5-1 combines with J gene TRBJ1-5; D is undetermined. The source is a boy between 2 and 10 years old with cystic fibrosis. Sequencing input: blood. The CDR3 spells CASSLSAGNQPQHF. Written as DNA, the CDR3 is TGCGCCAGCAGCTTGTCGGCAGGCAATCAGCCCCAGCATTTT.